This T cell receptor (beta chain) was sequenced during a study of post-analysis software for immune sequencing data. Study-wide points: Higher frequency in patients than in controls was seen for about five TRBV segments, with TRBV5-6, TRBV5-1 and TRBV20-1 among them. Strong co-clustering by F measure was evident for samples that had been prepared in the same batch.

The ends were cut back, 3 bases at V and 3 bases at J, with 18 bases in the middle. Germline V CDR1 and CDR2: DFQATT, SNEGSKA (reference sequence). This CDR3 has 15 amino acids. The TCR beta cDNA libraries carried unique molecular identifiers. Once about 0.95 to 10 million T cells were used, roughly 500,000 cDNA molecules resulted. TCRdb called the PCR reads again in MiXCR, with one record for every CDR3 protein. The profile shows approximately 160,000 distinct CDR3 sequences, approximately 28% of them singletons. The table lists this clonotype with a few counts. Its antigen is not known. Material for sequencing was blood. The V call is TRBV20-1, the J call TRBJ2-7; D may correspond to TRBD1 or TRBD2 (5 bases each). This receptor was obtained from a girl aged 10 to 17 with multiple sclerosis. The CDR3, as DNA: TGCAGTGCTAGGACGGGACGCCCGGCCATCTACGAGCAGTACTTC. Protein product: CSARTGRPAIYEQYF.